The 27 T cell receptor beta chains given below trace back to one sample, sequenced in a study of cytomegalovirus exposure and HLA in healthy donors. The PCR ran on 60 Vbeta and 13 Jbeta primers. Repertoires were generated with immunoSEQ multiplex PCR, while TCRdb's copy carries only in-frame clones and drops some. The ten top clones account for 25% to 30%, within a sample of about 51,000 clones. The sequenced sample consisted of PBMCs. The receptors shown here come from a man in his forties in good health and CMV-seropositive.

The chain couples TRBV19 to TRBJ1-4; maybe TRBD1 (5 bases). Germline assignment: CDR1 LNHDA and CDR2 SQIVND (reference sequence). The ends were cut back, 2 bases at V and 7 bases at J, with 20 bases in the middle. This CDR3 is built from 17 residues. DNA for the CDR3: TGTGCCAGTAGTATATTGGCAGGGCCGGCGGAGATTGAAAAACTGTTTTTT. This encodes CASSILAGPAEIEKLFF.

The genes are TRBV7-2 and TRBJ2-3; D unclear. Germline V lookup: CDR1 SGHTA, CDR2 FQGNSA. Trimming removed 4 bases from V and 4 bases from J, with 6 bases in between. The length of the CDR3 is 12 residues. The chain's CDR3 is CASSYSSDTQYF. CDR3 DNA sequence: TGTGCCAGCAGCTATAGTTCAGATACGCAGTATTTT.

V usage is TRBV6-1 and J usage is TRBJ2-1; no firm D call. Trimming stripped 1 base from V and 4 bases from J, with 5 bases between. Germline CDR1 reads MNHNS; CDR2 reads SASEGT. The CDR3 covers 13 residues. The CDR3, as DNA: TGTGCCAGCAGTGAAGTTCATTACAATGAGCAGTTCTTC. Protein product: CASSEVHYNEQFF.

V gene TRBV28 combines with J gene TRBJ1-5; 7 nucleotides line up with TRBD1. Germline CDR1 and CDR2: MDHEN and SYDVKM. V dropped 6 bases and J dropped 4; count of bases not matched to a gene: 6. This CDR3 is built from 14 residues. The CDR3 region is CASREGTDNQPQHF. The CDR3 DNA follows: TGTGCCAGCAGAGAGGGGACAGATAATCAGCCCCAGCATTTT.

The chain is built from TRBV30 and TRBJ1-1, with no clear D. Trimming left V 8 bases short and J 4 bases short, with 17 bases between. CDR3 size: 13 residues. Germline V gene lookup returns CDR1 GTSNPN and CDR2 SVGIG (reference sequence). The CDR3 region has the DNA TGTGCCCGAAATAGAGCGAGTGGCACTGAAGCTTTCTTT. Translating gives CARNRASGTEAFF.

The chain has TRBV15 and TRBJ1-2; D unclear. The V gene's germline CDR1 is LNHNV and CDR2 YYDKDF (reference sequence). V was pared by 1 base and J by 5 bases, with 8 bases between. The CDR3 totals 13 residues. In nucleotides, the CDR3 is TGTGCCACCAGCAGAGGAGAGGAATATGGCTACACCTTC. It encodes CATSRGEEYGYTF.

The chain has TRBV2 and TRBJ1-5; a weak D match, TRBD1 (6 bases). V lost 2 bases to trimming and J lost 7 bases, with 9 bases between them. Per germline, CDR1 SNHLY and CDR2 FYNNEI. This CDR3 contains 13 residues. The CDR3 spells CASSETGIQPQHF. In DNA form, the CDR3 reads TGTGCCAGCAGTGAAACAGGGATCCAGCCCCAGCATTTT.

The CDR3 DNA follows: TGTGCCAGTAGTATAACCGGGACTAGCGGGGAAGGGGAGCAGTACTTC. Its protein is CASSITGTSGEGEQYF. The V and J genes are TRBV19 and TRBJ2-7, with TRBD2 identical over 13 bases. V gave up 2 bases and J gave up 7 bases; unmatched junction bases: 8. CDR1 LNHDA and CDR2 SQIVND come from the germline V gene (reference sequence). The CDR3 totals 16 residues.

This chain joins TRBV30 and TRBJ2-5; possible D gene TRBD1, 5 bases. V lost 4 bases to trimming and J lost 6 bases, with 12 bases between them. Germline CDR1 GTSNPN, CDR2 SVGIG (reference sequence). The CDR3 totals 12 residues. CDR3 in amino acids: CAWTRGPKTQYF. The DNA for the CDR3 is TGTGCCTGGACAAGGGGCCCTAAGACCCAGTACTTC.

V gene TRBV6-6 combines with J gene TRBJ1-2; D ambiguous. The germline V gene has CDR1 MNHNY and CDR2 SVGAGI (reference sequence). V lost 4 bases and J 1 base, leaving 13 bases between the germline ends. The CDR3 is 15 residues long. CDR3 coding DNA: TGTGCCAGCAGTTCCCTCACAATTTTTAACTATGGCTACACCTTC. It is translated as CASSSLTIFNYGYTF.

The chain combines TRBV6-6 with TRBJ1-1; D gene uncertain. V was pared by 5 bases and J by 1 base, with 8 bases between. Per the germline V gene, CDR1 is MNHNY and CDR2 is SVGAGI (reference sequence). CDR3 length: 13 amino acids. This chain's CDR3 is CASSGHRNTEAFF. CDR3 DNA: TGTGCCAGCAGTGGGCACAGGAACACTGAAGCTTTCTTT.

This chain links TRBV18 with TRBJ2-7, with 12 bases identical to TRBD1. The germline V gene has CDR1 KGHSH and CDR2 LQKENI. V lost 4 bases and J lost 2; bases outside the gene matches: 9. There are 17 residues in the CDR3. CDR3 region: CASSLYPGTGGPYEQYF. The CDR3 DNA follows: TGTGCCAGCTCACTTTACCCCGGGACAGGGGGCCCCTACGAGCAGTACTTC. The entire variable domain, with the rest obtained from reference TRBV18 and TRBJ2-7, is as follows: NAGVMQNPRHLVRRRGQEARLRCSPMKGHSHVYWYRQLPEEGLKFMVYLQKENIIDESGMPKERFSAEFPKEGPSILRIQQVVRGDSAAYFCASSLYPGTGGPYEQYFGPGTRLTVT.

This chain joins TRBV6-5 and TRBJ2-2; TRBD1 matches at 10 bases. Germline V gene data show CDR1 as MNHEY and CDR2 as SVGAGI. The CDR3 runs to 16 residues. V lost 4 bases to trimming and J lost 4 bases; unmatched junction nucleotides: 6. CDR3 protein: CASSSRDRGGTGELFF. The CDR3 DNA follows: TGTGCCAGCAGTTCGAGGGACAGGGGAGGCACCGGGGAGCTGTTTTTT.

V is TRBV18 and J is TRBJ1-1; D remains unclear. V lost 2 bases and J 5 bases, leaving 12 bases between the germline ends. Germline V gene lookup returns CDR1 KGHSH and CDR2 LQKENI. The CDR3 covers 14 residues. CDR3 in DNA: TGTGCCAGCTCACCAATGTTGAGTGATACTGAAGCTTTCTTT. Translation gives CASSPMLSDTEAFF.

V is TRBV13 and J is TRBJ1-4; the match to TRBD1 covers 9 bases. Germline assignment: CDR1 PRHDT and CDR2 FYEKMQ (reference sequence). J gave up 8 bases and V 5 bases, and 9 bases lay outside the gene matches. This CDR3 comprises 15 residues. Here the CDR3 reads CASSAADRGTEKLFF. CDR3 bases: TGTGCCAGCAGCGCCGCGGACAGGGGAACCGAAAAACTGTTTTTT.

In DNA, the CDR3 is TGTGCCAGCTCACCGGCGACGGGGGGGCGGCGGGAGACCCAGTACTTC. It translates to CASSPATGGRRETQYF. The chain combines TRBV18 with TRBJ2-5; 8 nucleotides align to TRBD2. Germline CDR1 is KGHSH and CDR2 is LQKENI. The CDR3 is 16 residues long. After removal of 3 bases from V and 5 bases from J, the junction contained 11 bases not matched to a gene.

The chain employs TRBV6-5 and TRBJ2-7; 9 nucleotides line up with TRBD1. This CDR3 has 15 amino acids. Germline CDR1 and CDR2: MNHEY and SVGAGI. Trimming removed 0 bases from V and 3 bases from J; junction bases left unmatched: 3. The CDR3 here is CASSYSRTGVYEQYF. The CDR3 DNA follows: TGTGCCAGCAGTTACTCTCGGACAGGGGTCTACGAGCAGTACTTC.

The J gene is TRBJ2-1, the V gene TRBV7-3, with 12 bases that match TRBD2. The trim removed 5 bases at V and 9 bases at J, leaving 11 bases unmatched. Germline CDR1 SGHTA, CDR2 FQGTGA. The CDR3 contains 16 residues. The CDR3, as DNA: TGTGCCAGCAGCCCTAGGACTAGCGGGAATAGGGTTGAGCAGTTCTTC. Protein: CASSPRTSGNRVEQFF.

V and J are TRBV6-5 and TRBJ2-1, with 9 bases matching TRBD2. This CDR3 region has 16 residues. The junction had 4 bases not matched to a gene; V was cut back by 0 bases and J by 4 bases. Germline loops: CDR1 MNHEY, CDR2 SVGAGI. DNA of the CDR3: TGTGCCAGCAGTTACTCCAGCGGGGGGAGGTACAATGAGCAGTTCTTC. Residues: CASSYSSGGRYNEQFF.

The chain links TRBV14 to TRBJ2-7; 9 nucleotides agree with TRBD1. CDR1 is SGHDN and CDR2 is FVKESK in the germline V gene. With V trimmed by 6 bases and J by 5 bases, 5 bases remained unmatched. The CDR3 length is 13 residues. The CDR3 DNA reads TGTGCCAGCAGTGGGGGACAGGGCCACGAGCAGTACTTC. Protein: CASSGGQGHEQYF.

This chain joins TRBV9 and TRBJ2-7; D uncertain. The V end was cut by 3 bases, the J end by 5 bases, with 15 bases between. In germline, CDR1 is SGDLS, CDR2 YYNGEE. There are 14 residues in the CDR3. The CDR3 loop is CASSGTLTSDEQYF. DNA of the CDR3: TGTGCCAGCAGCGGAACTTTGACTTCCGACGAGCAGTACTTC.

In DNA, the CDR3 is TGTGCCAGCAGCCCTAGTGGGACAGGGCTATACGAGCAGTACTTC. Protein: CASSPSGTGLYEQYF. V gene TRBV13 combines with J gene TRBJ2-7, with 9 bases matching TRBD1. CDR1 PRHDT and CDR2 FYEKMQ come from the germline V gene (reference sequence). The V and J ends lost 5 bases and 4 bases, in that order; junction bases with no gene match: 9. This CDR3 has 15 amino acids.

The chain is built from TRBV2 and TRBJ1-5, with 7 bases that match TRBD1. This CDR3 has 14 amino acids. CDR1 SNHLY and CDR2 FYNNEI come from the germline V gene. Germline trimming cut 5 bases from V and 7 bases from J; bases unmatched to any gene: 8. The CDR3 bases are TGTGCCAGCAGTCCCGAGAGGGGGCACCAGCCCCAGCATTTT. This translates into CASSPERGHQPQHF.

The chain joins TRBV11-2 to TRBJ2-7; TRBD1 matches at 9 bases. Looked up from germline, CDR1 is SGHAT and CDR2 is FQNNGV. The CDR3 is 15 residues long. J was trimmed by 4 bases and V by 5 bases; bases with no gene match: 9. Written as DNA, the CDR3 is TGTGCCAGCAGCCCCGGGACAGGGCCCTCTTACGAGCAGTACTTC. It specifies CASSPGTGPSYEQYF.

This chain joins TRBV18 and TRBJ1-1; 8 bases match TRBD1. Germline CDR1 KGHSH, CDR2 LQKENI. The CDR3 spans 13 residues. J lost 8 bases, V lost 5 bases, and 7 bases had no gene match. The CDR3 loop reads CASSVQGGGEAFF. The CDR3 region has the DNA TGTGCCAGCTCAGTACAGGGGGGCGGCGAAGCTTTCTTT.

The genes are TRBV30 and TRBJ2-2, with D maybe TRBD1 (6 bases). Germline assignment: CDR1 GTSNPN and CDR2 SVGIG (reference sequence). Trimming took 7 bases from V and 4 from J, leaving 10 bases between them. There are 12 residues in the CDR3. CDR3 sequence reads: CAFRGSTGELFF. CDR3 DNA sequence: TGTGCCTTCAGGGGTAGCACCGGGGAGCTGTTTTTT.

The chain joins TRBV28 to TRBJ1-2; D call uncertain. Trimming cost V 3 bases and J 1 base, with 15 bases left between them. Germline V CDR1 and CDR2: MDHEN, SYDVKM. This CDR3 region has 16 residues. The CDR3 DNA reads as TGTGCCAGCAGTTTCTCCCCCGAGTTGTTTAACTATGGCTACACCTTC. This sequence encodes CASSFSPELFNYGYTF.